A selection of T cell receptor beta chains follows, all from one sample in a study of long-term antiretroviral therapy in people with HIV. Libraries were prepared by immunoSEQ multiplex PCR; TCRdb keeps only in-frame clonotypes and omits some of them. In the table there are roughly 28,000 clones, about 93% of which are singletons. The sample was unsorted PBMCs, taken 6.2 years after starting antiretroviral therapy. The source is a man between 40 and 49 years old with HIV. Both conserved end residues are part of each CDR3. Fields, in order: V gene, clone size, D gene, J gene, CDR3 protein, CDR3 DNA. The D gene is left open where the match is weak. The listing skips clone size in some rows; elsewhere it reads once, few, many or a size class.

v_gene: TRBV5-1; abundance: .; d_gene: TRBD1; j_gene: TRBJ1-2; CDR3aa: CASSSTGGSSYGYTF; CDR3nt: TGCGCCAGCAGCTCGACAGGGGGCTCGAGCTATGGCTACACCTTC
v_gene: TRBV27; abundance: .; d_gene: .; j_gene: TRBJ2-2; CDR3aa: CASSRVTGTIATGELFF; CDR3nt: TGTGCCAGCAGTCGAGTTACCGGGACAATCGCCACCGGGGAGCTGTTTTTT
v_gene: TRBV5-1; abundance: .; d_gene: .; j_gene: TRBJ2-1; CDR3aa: CASSLDRFEDEQFF; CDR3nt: TGCGCCAGCAGCTTGGACCGCTTCGAGGATGAGCAGTTCTTC
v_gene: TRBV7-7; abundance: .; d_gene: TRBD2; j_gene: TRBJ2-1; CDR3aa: CASRRLAGGGNEQFF; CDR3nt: TGTGCTAGCAGGCGTTTAGCGGGGGGCGGGAATGAGCAGTTCTTC
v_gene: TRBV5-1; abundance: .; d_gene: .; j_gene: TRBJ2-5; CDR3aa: CASSSTPETQYF; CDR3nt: TGCGCCAGCAGCTCCACCCCGGAGACCCAGTACTTC
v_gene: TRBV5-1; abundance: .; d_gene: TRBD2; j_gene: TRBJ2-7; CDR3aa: CASSLGGGSSYEQYF; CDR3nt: TGCGCCAGCAGCTTGGGGGGCGGGAGCTCCTACGAGCAGTACTTC
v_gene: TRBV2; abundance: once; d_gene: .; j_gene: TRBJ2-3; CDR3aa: CASGGLAELYF; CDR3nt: TGTGCCAGCGGGGGACTCGCCGAGTTGTATTTT
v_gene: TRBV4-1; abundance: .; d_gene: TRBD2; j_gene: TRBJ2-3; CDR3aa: CASSQGMSSGGRTDTQYF; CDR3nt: TGCGCCAGCAGCCAAGGTATGAGTAGCGGGGGGCGTACAGATACGCAGTATTTT
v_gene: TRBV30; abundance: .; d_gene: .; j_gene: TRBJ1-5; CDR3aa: CAWRGAYSNQPQHF; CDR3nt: TGTGCCTGGAGGGGAGCATATAGCAATCAGCCCCAGCATTTT
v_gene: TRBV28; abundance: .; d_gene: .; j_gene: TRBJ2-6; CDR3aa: CASDGASSGANVLTF; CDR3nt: TGTGCCAGCGACGGAGCGAGCTCTGGGGCCAACGTCCTGACTTTC
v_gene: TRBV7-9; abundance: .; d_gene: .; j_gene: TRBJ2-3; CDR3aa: CASSYYTDTQYF; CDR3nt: TGTGCCAGCAGCTATTACACAGATACGCAGTATTTT
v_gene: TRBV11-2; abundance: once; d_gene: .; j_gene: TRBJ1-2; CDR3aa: CASSLTEAKLYGYTF; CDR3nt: TGTGCCAGCAGCTTGACCGAAGCAAAACTCTATGGCTACACCTTC
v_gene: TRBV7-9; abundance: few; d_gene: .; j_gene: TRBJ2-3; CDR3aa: CASSSQAPGERRTDTQYF; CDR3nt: TGTGCCAGCAGCTCCCAGGCCCCGGGGGAAAGGAGGACAGATACGCAGTATTTT
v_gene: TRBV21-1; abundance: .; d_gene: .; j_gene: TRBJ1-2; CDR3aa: CASSKEGRGRYGYTF; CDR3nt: TGTGCCAGCAGCAAAGAGGGCAGGGGACGTTATGGCTACACCTTC
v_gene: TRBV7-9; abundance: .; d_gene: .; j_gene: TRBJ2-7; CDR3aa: CASSLDLPRSYEQYF; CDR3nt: TGTGCCAGCAGCTTAGATCTCCCTAGATCCTACGAGCAGTACTTC
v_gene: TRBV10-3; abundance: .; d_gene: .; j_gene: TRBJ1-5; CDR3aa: CAIRKDGNANQPQHF; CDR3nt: TGTGCCATCAGAAAGGACGGAAACGCGAATCAGCCCCAGCATTTT
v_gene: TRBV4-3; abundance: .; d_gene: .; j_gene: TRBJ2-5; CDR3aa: CASSQDGVQETQYF; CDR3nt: TGCGCCAGCAGCCAGGACGGTGTCCAAGAGACCCAGTACTTC
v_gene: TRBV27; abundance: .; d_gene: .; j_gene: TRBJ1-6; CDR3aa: CASSLSMAGSNSPLHF; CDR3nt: TGTGCCAGCAGTTTATCGATGGCGGGGTCCAATTCACCCCTCCACTTT
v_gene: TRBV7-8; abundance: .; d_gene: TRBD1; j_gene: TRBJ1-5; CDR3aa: CASSLEDRLLNQPQHF; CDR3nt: TGTGCCAGCAGCTTGGAGGACAGGCTCCTCAATCAGCCCCAGCATTTT
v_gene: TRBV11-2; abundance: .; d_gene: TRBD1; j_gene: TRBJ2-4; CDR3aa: CASSSQGAYDKNIQYF; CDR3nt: TGTGCCAGCAGCTCTCAGGGGGCGTATGACAAAAACATTCAGTACTTC
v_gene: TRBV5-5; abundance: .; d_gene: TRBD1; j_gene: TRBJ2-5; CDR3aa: CASSLGLGTGQETQYF; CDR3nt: TGTGCCAGCAGCTTAGGGTTGGGGACAGGGCAAGAGACCCAGTACTTC
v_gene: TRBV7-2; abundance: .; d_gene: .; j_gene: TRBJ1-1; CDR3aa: CASSLAPPHTEAFF; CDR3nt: TGTGCCAGCAGCTTAGCGCCCCCACATACTGAAGCTTTCTTT
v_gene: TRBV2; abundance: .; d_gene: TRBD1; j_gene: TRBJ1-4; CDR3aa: CASSRQGITNEKLFF; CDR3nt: TGTGCCAGCAGCCGACAGGGGATAACTAATGAAAAACTGTTTTTT
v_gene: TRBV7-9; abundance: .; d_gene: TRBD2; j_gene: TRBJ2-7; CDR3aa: CAGGAGGSYEQYF; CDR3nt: TGTGCCGGGGGGGCGGGAGGCTCCTACGAGCAGTACTTC
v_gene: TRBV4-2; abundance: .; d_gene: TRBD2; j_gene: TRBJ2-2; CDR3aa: CASSQDQGGGGELFF; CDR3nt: TGTGCCAGCAGCCAAGACCAGGGCGGGGGCGGGGAGCTGTTTTTT
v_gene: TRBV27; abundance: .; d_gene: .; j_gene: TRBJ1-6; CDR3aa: CASSPSPQGTGLHF; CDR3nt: TGTGCCAGCAGTCCCTCCCCCCAGGGGACCGGACTCCACTTT
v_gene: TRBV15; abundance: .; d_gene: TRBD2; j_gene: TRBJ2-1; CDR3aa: CATSRSWAAGGVNEQFF; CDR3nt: TGTGCCACCAGCAGATCTTGGGCAGCGGGAGGGGTTAATGAGCAGTTCTTC
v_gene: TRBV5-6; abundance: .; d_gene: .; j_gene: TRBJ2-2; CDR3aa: CASSFRGGSDTGELFF; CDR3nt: TGTGCCAGCAGCTTTCGTGGTGGGTCGGACACCGGGGAGCTGTTTTTT
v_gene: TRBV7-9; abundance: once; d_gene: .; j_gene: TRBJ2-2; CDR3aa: CASSSSNTGELFF; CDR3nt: TGTGCCAGCAGCTCCTCGAACACCGGGGAGCTGTTTTTT
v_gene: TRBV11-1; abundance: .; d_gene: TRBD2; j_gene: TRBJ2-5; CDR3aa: CASSPGGRETQYF; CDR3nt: TGTGCCAGCAGCCCCGGGGGGAGGGAGACCCAGTACTTC
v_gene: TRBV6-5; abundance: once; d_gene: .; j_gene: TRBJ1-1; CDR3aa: CASSPPRATEAFF; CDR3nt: TGTGCCTCGTCCCCCCCCAGGGCCACTGAAGCTTTCTTT
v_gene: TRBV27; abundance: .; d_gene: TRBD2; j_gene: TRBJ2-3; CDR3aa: CASNPLAGGPYGADTQYF; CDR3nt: TGTGCCAGCAACCCGCTAGCGGGGGGGCCTTACGGGGCAGATACGCAGTATTTT
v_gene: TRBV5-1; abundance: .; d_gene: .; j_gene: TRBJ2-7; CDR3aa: CASSLGQSSYEQYF; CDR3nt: TGCGCCAGCAGCTTGGGACAGAGCTCCTACGAGCAGTACTTC
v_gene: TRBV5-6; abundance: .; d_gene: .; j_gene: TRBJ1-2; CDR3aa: CASSEDGSNYGYTF; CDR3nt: TGTGCCAGCAGCGAGGACGGGAGTAACTATGGCTACACCTTC
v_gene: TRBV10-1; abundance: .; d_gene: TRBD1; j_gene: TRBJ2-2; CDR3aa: CASSERQGATGELFF; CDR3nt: TGCGCCAGCAGTGAGAGGCAGGGGGCAACCGGGGAGCTGTTTTTT